This passage covers 15 T cell receptor beta chains from one sample sequenced in a study of shared clonotypes between healthy human individuals. The repertoire was sequenced with immunoSEQ multiplex PCR; TCRdb's copy has only in-frame clones and lacks some. Among just over 2,000,000 clones, roughly 94% were seen once, and the ten largest hold roughly 0.13%. The specimen was naive CD4+ T cells sorted from blood. Subset of the sample: CD45RA+ positively selected. All receptors come from a man between 18 and 29 years old in good health.

The rearrangement joins TRBV6-6 to TRBJ2-5; 9 bases map to TRBD2. There are 15 residues in the CDR3. From germline, CDR1 is MNHNY and CDR2 SVGAGI (reference sequence). V gave up 0 bases and J gave up 9 bases; unmatched junction bases: 8. The CDR3 bases are TGTGCCAGCAGTTACTCGACTAGCGGCGAAGGCGCCCAGTACTTC. Encoded protein: CASSYSTSGEGAQYF.

This clone was observed once. This chain uses TRBV6-6 with TRBJ1-6; D gene uncertain. CDR1 and CDR2 from the germline V gene are MNHNY and SVGAGI (reference sequence). This CDR3 spans 15 amino acids. Trimming pared 2 bases from V and 3 bases from J, leaving 8 bases between. The CDR3 DNA reads as TGTGCCAGCAGTTACGCAGTTAACTATAATTCACCCCTCCACTTT. Its protein product is CASSYAVNYNSPLHF.

The chain employs TRBV10-1 and TRBJ1-3; D gene ambiguous. V gave up 0 bases and J gave up 4 bases, with 10 bases separating them. This CDR3 region has 15 residues. Per the germline V gene, CDR1 is WNHNN and CDR2 is SYGVQD (reference sequence). CDR3 amino acids: CASSESGSDGNTIYF. As DNA, the CDR3 is TGCGCCAGCAGTGAGTCGGGATCTGACGGAAACACCATATATTTT.

The V and J genes are TRBV18 and TRBJ1-4; D ambiguous. The germline V and J ends were trimmed by 2 bases and 0 bases, with 10 bases remaining between them. This CDR3 region has 16 residues. Germline V gene lookup returns CDR1 KGHSH and CDR2 LQKENI. In nucleotides, the CDR3 is TGTGCCAGCTCACCAACGGGGATTGCAACTAATGAAAAACTGTTTTTT. Translated: CASSPTGIATNEKLFF. The complete variable domain, with remaining parts taken from reference TRBV18 and TRBJ1-4, reads NAGVMQNPRHLVRRRGQEARLRCSPMKGHSHVYWYRQLPEEGLKFMVYLQKENIIDESGMPKERFSAEFPKEGPSILRIQQVVRGDSAAYFCASSPTGIATNEKLFFGSGTQLSVL.

The J gene is TRBJ2-7, the V gene TRBV5-6; TRBD1 matches 8 bases. CDR3 length: 15 residues. CDR1 and CDR2 from the germline V gene are SGHDT and YYEEEE. V lost 2 bases, J lost 3 bases, and 7 bases stayed unmatched. CDR3 nucleotides: TGTGCCAGCAGCTTATCAGGGGACAGGTTCTACGAGCAGTACTTC. It encodes CASSLSGDRFYEQYF.

The chain recombines TRBV6-6 with TRBJ1-5, with D tentatively TRBD1 (5 bases). The CDR3 loop spans 16 amino acids. Germline V gives CDR1 MNHNY, CDR2 SVGAGI (reference sequence). Between the trimmed V and J ends, which lost 5 bases and 1 base, there was a span of 15 bases. CDR3 sequence reads: CASSPRGGSSNQPQHF. The CDR3 DNA is TGTGCCAGCAGTCCCCGGGGGGGGAGCAGCAATCAGCCCCAGCATTTT.

The rearrangement uses TRBV7-4 and TRBJ2-3, with D unclear. Trimming stripped 1 base from V and 5 bases from J, with 10 bases between. The CDR3 is 14 amino acids. Germline values: CDR1 SGHVT, CDR2 SQSDAQ. This chain's CDR3 is CASSLVGSGDTQYF. In DNA form, the CDR3 reads TGTGCCAGCAGCTTAGTCGGGTCAGGAGATACGCAGTATTTT.

The rearrangement joins TRBV30 to TRBJ2-7; TRBD1 matches 8 bases. After removal of 5 bases from V and 5 bases from J, the junction contained 5 bases not matched to a gene. The CDR3 has 12 residues. The germline V gene has CDR1 GTSNPN and CDR2 SVGIG (reference sequence). CDR3 amino acids: CAWAQGAHEQYF. The DNA for the CDR3 is TGTGCCTGGGCCCAGGGGGCCCACGAGCAGTACTTC.

This sequence joins TRBV4-1 and TRBJ1-2; possible D gene TRBD1, 5 bases. The CDR3 is made up of 16 amino acids. V lost 1 base to trimming and J lost 2 bases, with 14 bases between them. CDR1 and CDR2 from the germline V gene are MGHRA and YSYEKL. The CDR3 here is CASSQGMEGPNYGYTF. CDR3 in DNA: TGCGCCAGCAGCCAAGGGATGGAGGGGCCGAACTATGGCTACACCTTC.

The chain recombines TRBV5-6 with TRBJ1-5; D not resolved. The CDR3 is 13 residues long. Trimming took 0 bases from V and 8 from J, leaving 9 bases between them. The V gene's germline CDR1 is SGHDT and CDR2 YYEEEE. The CDR3 DNA reads as TGTGCCAGCAGCTTGGAACGGGGTAAGCCCCAGCATTTT. This sequence encodes CASSLERGKPQHF.

The chain uses TRBV30 and TRBJ1-1; D perhaps matches TRBD1 (5 bases). V lost 4 bases and J lost 9, with 12 bases in between. This CDR3 spans 11 amino acids. The germline V gene encodes CDR1 GTSNPN and CDR2 SVGIG (reference sequence). CDR3: CAWTRGPKAFF. The CDR3 bases are TGTGCCTGGACGAGGGGTCCGAAAGCTTTCTTT.

The gene calls are TRBV11-3 and TRBJ1-1, with D possibly being TRBD1 (5 bases). CDR3 size: 13 residues. CDR1 is SGHNT and CDR2 is YENEEA in the germline V gene. V lost 3 bases, J lost 2 bases, and 7 bases lay in between. The CDR3 here is CASSFDSNTEAFF. CDR3 bases: TGTGCCAGCAGCTTTGACAGCAACACTGAAGCTTTCTTT. The variable domain in full, completed from reference TRBV11-3 and TRBJ1-1, reads EAGVVQSPRYKIIEKKQPVAFWCNPISGHNTLYWYLQNLGQGPELLIRYENEEAVDDSQLPKDRFSAERLKGVDSTLKIQPAELGDSAVYLCASSFDSNTEAFFGQGTRLTVV.

The gene calls are TRBV6-5 and TRBJ1-2; the match to TRBD1 covers 7 bases. The germline V gene encodes CDR1 MNHEY and CDR2 SVGAGI. The CDR3 has 13 residues. The trim removed 2 bases at V and 8 bases at J, leaving 5 bases unmatched. The CDR3: CASSYTQGNGYTF. CDR3 DNA: TGTGCCAGCAGTTACACACAGGGGAACGGCTACACCTTC.

J is TRBJ1-2 and V is TRBV9; D uncertain. Per the germline V gene, CDR1 is SGDLS and CDR2 is YYNGEE. The V gene lost 0 bases and the J gene lost 8 bases, with 11 bases spanning the gap. The CDR3 extends over 13 amino acids. CDR3 protein: CASSVATLGGYTF. The CDR3 DNA is TGTGCCAGCAGCGTAGCTACGCTGGGGGGCTACACCTTC.

The chain is built from TRBV6-6 and TRBJ2-5, with TRBD2 matching 7 bases. J lost 4 bases, V lost 4 bases, and 6 bases had no gene match. The CDR3 extends over 14 amino acids. Germline-derived CDR1 and CDR2 are MNHNY and SVGAGI (reference sequence). CDR3 sequence: CASSSSGLRETQYF. CDR3 DNA: TGTGCCAGCAGTTCCTCGGGACTAAGAGAGACCCAGTACTTC.